One TCR beta chain is described in this entry. CDR1 and CDR2 (germline): MRHNA, SNTAGT. V lost 10 bases, J lost 5 bases, and 14 bases stayed unmatched. The CDR3 is made up of 16 amino acids. The record originates from a study of blood T cell repertoires in COVID-19. Overall study context: COVID-19 samples, acute and convalescent, were from the United States, Italy and Spain. Nucleic acid was either cDNA or gDNA, and it came from T cells, B-cell-depleted T cells, or PBMCs.

As processed by the authors: Amplification with reference gene primers provided the estimates of nucleated cell counts. Produced via immunoSEQ multiplex PCR; TCRdb's table is partial and in-frame only. V, J and clone size derive from that table, while D and trimming were established from the DNA sequence. The sample carries over 110,000 clones, around 88% recorded once. This chain links TRBV6-4 with TRBJ1-2; 12 nucleotides match TRBD1. Sequenced: peripheral blood. The sequence was obtained from a human donor in a cohort sampled during active COVID-19. The CDR3 DNA follows: TGTGCCACTTTTTGGGACAGGGGGCCACTATGGTATGGCTACACCTTC. Translated, it gives CATFWDRGPLWYGYTF.